The sequence of this T cell receptor (beta chain) was determined in a study of a mutant IDH1 vaccine in newly diagnosed glioma. On the study more broadly: Vaccine dosing followed radiotherapy by 4-6 weeks, or accompanied temozolomide cycles. The therapy given earlier, which was standard therapy, consisted of radiotherapy, temozolomide, or both, and most of the patients received both. Regarding the study as a whole: Immune responses induced by vaccination arose in 93.3% of the patients.

Measured with immunoSEQ multiplex PCR; TCRdb has only the in-frame clones, and not every one. Of 60,000 or so clones listed, 80% to 90% are singletons. Notes on this clone: Its antigen is undetermined.

The CDR3 is made up of 17 amino acids. Germline values: CDR1 MNHEY, CDR2 SMNVEV (reference sequence). V gave up 7 bases and J gave up 5 bases; unmatched junction bases: 17. Time point meaning: week 23, last vaccination. Vaccinated patients received 300 ug of mutant IDH1 20-mer peptide per dose, with topical imiquimod. The study enrolled donors with new WHO grade 3 or 4 IDH1-mutant, ATRX-lost astrocytomas. V is TRBV27 and J is TRBJ2-7; 10 bases are shared with TRBD1. The sequencing used PBMCs, collected from a glioma patient whose treatment included an IDH1 peptide vaccine. This TCR was recovered from a young man with glioma. The chain's CDR3 is CASTTTGLTGGFDEQYF. CDR3 DNA: TGTGCCAGCACCACTACAGGGTTGACAGGGGGCTTCGACGAGCAGTACTTC.